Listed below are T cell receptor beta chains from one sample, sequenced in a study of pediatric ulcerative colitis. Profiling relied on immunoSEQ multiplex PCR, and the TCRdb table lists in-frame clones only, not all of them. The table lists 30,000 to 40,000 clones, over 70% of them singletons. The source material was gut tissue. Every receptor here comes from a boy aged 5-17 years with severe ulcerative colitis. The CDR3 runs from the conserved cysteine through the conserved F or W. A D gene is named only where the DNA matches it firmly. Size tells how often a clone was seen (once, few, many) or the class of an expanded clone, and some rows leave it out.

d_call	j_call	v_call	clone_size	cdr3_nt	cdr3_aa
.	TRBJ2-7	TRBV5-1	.	TGCGCCAGCACAGATAACTACGAGCAGTACTTC	CASTDNYEQYF
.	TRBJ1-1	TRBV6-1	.	TGTGCCAGCAGTGAAGTTGGGGGGTATGAAGCTTTCTTT	CASSEVGGYEAFF
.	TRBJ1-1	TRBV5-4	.	TGTGCCAGCAGCCCTAGTAGTGGTACTGAAGCTTTCTTT	CASSPSSGTEAFF
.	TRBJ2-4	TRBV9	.	TGTGCCAGCAGCCCGAGGGGTGGGGAGAGAAACATTCAGTACTTC	CASSPRGGERNIQYF
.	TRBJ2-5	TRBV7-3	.	TGTGCCAGCAGCCAACTTCCCCTGAGTGAGACCCAGTACTTC	CASSQLPLSETQYF
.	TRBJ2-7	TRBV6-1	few	TGTGCCAGCAGTGAAGACCGTTCCTACGAGCAGTACTTC	CASSEDRSYEQYF
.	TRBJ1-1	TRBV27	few	TGTGCCAGCAGTTTTGGACAGTGGAACACTGAAGCTTTCTTT	CASSFGQWNTEAFF
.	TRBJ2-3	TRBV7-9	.	TGTGCCAGCAGCTCAGTAGATACGCAGTATTTT	CASSSVDTQYF
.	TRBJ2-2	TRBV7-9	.	TGTGCCAGCAGCTTATCGAGTGCCACCGGGGAGCTGTTTTTT	CASSLSSATGELFF
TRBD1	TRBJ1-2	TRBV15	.	TGTGCCACCAGCAGAGAGATGGGACAGGGTTTTAGCTACACCTTC	CATSREMGQGFSYTF
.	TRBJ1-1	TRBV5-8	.	TGTGCCAGCAGCTTGGACGGGGCTACTGAAGCTTTCTTT	CASSLDGATEAFF
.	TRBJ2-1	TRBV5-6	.	TGTGCCAGCAACTCACAAACCTTAAGCTCCTACAATGAGCAGTTCTTC	CASNSQTLSSYNEQFF
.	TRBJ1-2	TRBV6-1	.	TGTGCCAGCAGTGAAACAGGGACCCCAAGGGCCACCTTC	CASSETGTPRATF
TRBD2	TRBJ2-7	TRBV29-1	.	TGCAGCGCTGCTAGCGGGGCCGGCGAGCAGTACTTC	CSAASGAGEQYF
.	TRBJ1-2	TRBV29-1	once	TGCAGCGTTGAAGATGGGGAACAGGACTATGGCTACACCTTC	CSVEDGEQDYGYTF
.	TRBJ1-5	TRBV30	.	TGTGCCTGGAGTGTAGGGGGAGGGACCAATCAGCCCCAGCATTTT	CAWSVGGGTNQPQHF
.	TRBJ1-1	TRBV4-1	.	TGCGCCAGCAGCCAAGATCGGGACCTACTTGAAGCTTTCTTT	CASSQDRDLLEAFF
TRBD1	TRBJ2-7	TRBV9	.	TGTGCCAGCAGCTTTTCTCCGACCGAGGGGGCTTACGAGCAGTACTTC	CASSFSPTEGAYEQYF
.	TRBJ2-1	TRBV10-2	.	TGCGCCAGCAGTTCCTCGTTACCTAGTGGGGGATACAATGAGCAGTTCTTC	CASSSSLPSGGYNEQFF
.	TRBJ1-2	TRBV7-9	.	TGTGCCAGCAGCTCGGCGGGGGCGAGAGCTAACTATGGCTACACCTTC	CASSSAGARANYGYTF
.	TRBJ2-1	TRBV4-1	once	TGCGCCAGCAGCCAACAGGCCGGACTTGGCTACAATGAGCAGTTCTTC	CASSQQAGLGYNEQFF
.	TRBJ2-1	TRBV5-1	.	TGCGCCAGCACCGCATCCGTGGGGGGCCCTGACAATGAGCAGTTCTTC	CASTASVGGPDNEQFF
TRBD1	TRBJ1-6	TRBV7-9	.	TGTGCCAGCAGCACAGGGGGAGGAAATTCACCCCTCCACTTT	CASSTGGGNSPLHF
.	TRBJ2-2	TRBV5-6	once	TGTGCCAGCACGTCCGCGAACACCGGGGAGCTGTTTTTT	CASTSANTGELFF
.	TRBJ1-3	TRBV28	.	TGTGCCAGCAGTTTGGGGGTTTCTGGAAACACCATATATTTT	CASSLGVSGNTIYF
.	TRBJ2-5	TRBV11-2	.	TGTGCCAGCAGCTTCGGAGGGGGCGAAGAGACCCAGTACTTC	CASSFGGGEETQYF
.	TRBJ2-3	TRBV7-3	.	TGTGCCAGCAGCCCTACCGGACTCCTTGATACGCAGTATTTT	CASSPTGLLDTQYF
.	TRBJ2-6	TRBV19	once	TGTGCCAGTAGTAACCGACACAGGTCTGGGGCCAACGTCCTGACTTTC	CASSNRHRSGANVLTF
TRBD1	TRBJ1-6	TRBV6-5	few	TGTGCCAGCAGCCCGGGACAGGGGAGATCACCCCTCCACTTT	CASSPGQGRSPLHF
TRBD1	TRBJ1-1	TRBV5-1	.	TGCGCCAGCAACGGAAAGACAGGGGGCGACACTGAAGCTTTCTTT	CASNGKTGGDTEAFF
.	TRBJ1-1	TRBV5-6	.	TGTGCCAGCAGCTTTGCCCCCGGGCTCTTGAACACTGAAGCTTTCTTT	CASSFAPGLLNTEAFF
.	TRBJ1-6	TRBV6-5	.	TGTGCCAGCAGTTTCAGTGAAGATTCACCCCTCCACTTT	CASSFSEDSPLHF
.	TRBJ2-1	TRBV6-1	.	TGTGCCAGCACTAAAGGGGGGGCGTACAATGAGCAGTTCTTC	CASTKGGAYNEQFF
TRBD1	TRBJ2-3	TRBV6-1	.	TGTGCCAGCAGTTTCGGACAGGGCCGCACAGATACGCAGTATTTT	CASSFGQGRTDTQYF
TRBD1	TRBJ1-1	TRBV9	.	TGTGCCAGCAGCCCCATCGGGCAGGGGGGCACTGAAGCTTTCTTT	CASSPIGQGGTEAFF
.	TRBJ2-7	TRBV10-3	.	TGTGCCATCAGTGAGTCGACTTTAACCTACGAGCAGTACTTC	CAISESTLTYEQYF
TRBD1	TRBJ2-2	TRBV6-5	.	TGTGCCAGCAGTTACAGGGGGCTCGGGGAGCTGTTTTTT	CASSYRGLGELFF
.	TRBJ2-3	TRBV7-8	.	TGTGCCAGCAGCCCAAGGGGTCTAGAAGCCGCAGATACGCAGTATTTT	CASSPRGLEAADTQYF
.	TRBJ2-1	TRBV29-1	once	TGCAGCGCCGCGGACGTTGCCTATGAGCAGTTCTTC	CSAADVAYEQFF
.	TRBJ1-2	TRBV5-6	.	TGTGCCAGCAGCTTGCTGGGGAGTTATGGCTACACCTTC	CASSLLGSYGYTF
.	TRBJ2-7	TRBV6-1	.	TGTGCCAGCAGTTCCGAATTGGTTTTCTCCTACGAGCAGTACTTC	CASSSELVFSYEQYF
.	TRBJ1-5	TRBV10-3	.	TGTGCCATCAGTGGGGCCAGGGATGGTTTT	CAISGARDGF
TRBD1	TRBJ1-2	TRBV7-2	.	TGTGCCAGCAGCTCGGGACAGGGGGGCGGCTACACCTTC	CASSSGQGGGYTF
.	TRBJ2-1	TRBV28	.	TGTGCCAGCAGCTCCCAGGGTGAGCAGTTCTTC	CASSSQGEQFF
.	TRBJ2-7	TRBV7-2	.	TGTGCCAGCAGCTTAGGATGGGCCGGTGGCGAGCAGTACTTC	CASSLGWAGGEQYF
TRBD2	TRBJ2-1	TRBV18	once	TGTGCCAGCTCAGGTAGTGGGGGACTAAATGAGCAGTTCTTC	CASSGSGGLNEQFF
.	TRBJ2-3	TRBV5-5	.	TGTGCCAGCAGCTTGTTGGGGGCCACAGATACGCAGTATTTT	CASSLLGATDTQYF
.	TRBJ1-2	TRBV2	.	TGTGCCAGCAGTATCGGGCAAGGGGGCTACACCTTC	CASSIGQGGYTF
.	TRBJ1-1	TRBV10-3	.	TGTGCCATCAGTGAAAGGGGGTCCGCTGAAGCTTTCTTT	CAISERGSAEAFF
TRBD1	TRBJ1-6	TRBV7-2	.	TGTGCCAGCAGCTACCGACAGGGCCCGAATTCACCCCTCCACTTT	CASSYRQGPNSPLHF
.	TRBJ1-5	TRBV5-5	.	TGTGCCAGCAGCCCGGGGACGAACCAGCCCCAGCATTTT	CASSPGTNQPQHF
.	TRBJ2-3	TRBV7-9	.	TGTGCCAGCAGTCCCAGGTGGGGCACAGATACGCAGTATTTT	CASSPRWGTDTQYF
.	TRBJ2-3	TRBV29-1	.	TGCAGCGGGGTCTCAGCGATGATGGGAGATACGCAGTATTTT	CSGVSAMMGDTQYF
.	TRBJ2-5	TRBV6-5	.	TGTGCCAGCAAGCCTCCCCCAGGCAGACAAGAGACCCAGTACTTC	CASKPPPGRQETQYF
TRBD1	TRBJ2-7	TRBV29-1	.	TGCAGCGTTCCCGGGACAGGGGGCGGCGAGCAGTACTTC	CSVPGTGGGEQYF